This entry concerns a single T cell receptor beta chain. Its antigen is not known. Profiled with immunoSEQ multiplex PCR; TCRdb holds only in-frame clones, not every one. This table has roughly 140,000 clones, under 95% appearing once. This entry belongs to a study of T cell responses to AZD1222 COVID-19 vaccine. The CDR3 contains 12 residues. The V and J ends lost 6 bases and 5 bases respectively, with 10 bases between them. Looked up from germline, CDR1 is LNHDA and CDR2 is SQIVND (reference sequence). Points from the study as a whole: It was only a handful of AZD1222 recipients who were seropositive at baseline.

This sequence joins TRBV19 and TRBJ1-1, with D maybe TRBD1 (5 bases). This sequence was found in an adult in good health. The source was peripheral blood, collected on day 0 of AZD1222 vaccination. CDR3 sequence (DNA): TGTGCCAGTAGCCGGGGGAGAACTGAAGCTTTCTTT. Translating gives CASSRGRTEAFF.